This T cell receptor beta chain was found in a study of blood T cell repertoires in COVID-19. The assay was immunoSEQ multiplex PCR, and TCRdb's table has in-frame clones only and misses some. The sample consists of some 200,000 clones, 89% of them appearing once. Sequencing was carried out using peripheral blood. The receptor comes from a woman aged 40 to 50 with acute or convalescent COVID-19.

The CDR3 is CASSNRNTEAFF. In DNA, the CDR3 is TGTGCCAGCAGCAACAGGAACACTGAAGCTTTCTTT. The chain recombines TRBV11-2 with TRBJ1-1; no firm D call. This CDR3 has 12 residues. V lost 5 bases and J lost 1, with 5 bases in between. CDR1 SGHAT and CDR2 FQNNGV come from the germline V gene.